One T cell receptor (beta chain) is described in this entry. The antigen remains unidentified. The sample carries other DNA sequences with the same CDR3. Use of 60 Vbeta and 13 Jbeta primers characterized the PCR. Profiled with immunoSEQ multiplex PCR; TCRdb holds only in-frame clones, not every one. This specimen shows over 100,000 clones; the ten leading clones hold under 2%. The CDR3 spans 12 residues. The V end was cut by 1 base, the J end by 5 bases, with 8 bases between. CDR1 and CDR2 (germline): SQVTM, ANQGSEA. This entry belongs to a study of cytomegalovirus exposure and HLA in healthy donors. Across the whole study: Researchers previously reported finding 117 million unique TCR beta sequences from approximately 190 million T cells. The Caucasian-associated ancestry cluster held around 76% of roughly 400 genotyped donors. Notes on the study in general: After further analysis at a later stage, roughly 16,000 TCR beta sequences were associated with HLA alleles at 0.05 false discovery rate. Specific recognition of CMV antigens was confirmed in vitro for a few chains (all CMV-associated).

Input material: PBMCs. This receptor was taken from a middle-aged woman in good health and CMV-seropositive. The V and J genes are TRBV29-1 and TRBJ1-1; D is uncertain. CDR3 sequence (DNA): TGCAGCGTTGAAGGAGGCATGACTGAAGCTTTCTTT. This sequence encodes CSVEGGMTEAFF.